This T cell receptor (beta chain) appears in the sequencing data of a study of blood T cell repertoires in COVID-19. Study information: Acute and convalescent COVID-19 specimens originated in the United States, Italy and Spain. Sources were T cells, B-cell-depleted T cells, or PBMCs; the material itself was cDNA or gDNA.

Trimming took 0 bases from V and 2 from J, leaving 14 bases between them. This CDR3 comprises 17 residues. Germline values: CDR1 SGDLS, CDR2 YYNGEE. Authors' methods: Reference gene primer amplification gave nucleated cell count estimates. Only in-frame clones appear in the TCRdb table, and some are missing; sequencing was by immunoSEQ multiplex PCR. Clone size and the V and J calls come from that table; the DNA yielded D and trimming. This sample has 200,000 to 300,000 clones, with about nine tenths found just once. This receptor was taken from a man between 60 and 75 years old who had recovered from COVID-19. The chain is built from TRBV9 and TRBJ2-2; maybe TRBD1 (5 bases). The sample taken for sequencing was peripheral blood. The chain's CDR3 is CASSVGWGRDNTGELFF. Here the CDR3 DNA reads TGTGCCAGCAGCGTAGGATGGGGCAGGGATAACACCGGGGAGCTGTTTTTT.